The 12 T cell receptor beta chains below all came from one sample that was sequenced in a study of T-cell memory formation after mild COVID-19. TCRdb re-analysed the 5' RACE reads in MiXCR, keeping a single row per CDR3 protein. The sample records about 340,000 distinct CDR3 sequences, 10% to 15% being singletons. The specimen was PBMCs or a T cell subset sorted from them (not recorded which). The receptors originated from a man between 18 and 35 years old who had mild COVID-19 (a few samples of this study predate the infection). Cell type and time point are not known.

Many counts were recorded for this clonotype. The J gene is TRBJ1-5, the V gene TRBV6-5, with D perhaps matching TRBD1 (6 bases). The CDR3 is 17 residues long. V lost 5 bases and J lost 1, with 18 bases in between. Germline V gives CDR1 MNHEY, CDR2 SVGAGI. CDR3 in amino acids: CASSATGLVVSNQPQHF. As DNA, the CDR3 is TGTGCCAGCAGTGCAACAGGGTTAGTGGTGAGCAATCAGCCCCAGCATTTT.

The chain joins TRBV5-5 to TRBJ1-4; weak D call: TRBD1 (6 bases). Germline values: CDR1 SGHKS, CDR2 YYEKEE (reference sequence). The ends were cut back, 6 bases at V and 3 bases at J, with 12 bases in the middle. The CDR3 is 14 amino acids. In DNA, the CDR3 is TGTGCCAGCAAAATCGGGACACCTAATGAAAAACTGTTTTTT. Translating gives CASKIGTPNEKLFF.

The V gene is TRBV5-1, the J gene TRBJ1-1; D is possibly TRBD1 (5 bases). Between the trimmed V and J ends, which lost 4 bases and 3 bases, there was a span of 16 bases. CDR3 length equals 15 residues. Germline assignment: CDR1 SGHRS and CDR2 YFSETQ. CDR3 in amino acids: CASSARGGWDTEAFF. The CDR3 DNA sequence: TGCGCCAGCAGCGCGCGGGGCGGCTGGGACACTGAAGCTTTCTTT.

This chain uses TRBV24-1 with TRBJ2-5; TRBD1 aligns across 9 bases. Germline V lookup: CDR1 KGHDR, CDR2 SFDVKD. The CDR3 sequence is 14 residues long. Unmatched junction bases numbered 5, after V lost 6 bases and J lost 4 bases. CDR3 nucleotide sequence: TGTGCCACCAGTCCCGGGACAGGGAGAGAGACCCAGTACTTC. Its translation: CATSPGTGRETQYF.

This clonotype has only one observation. This chain connects TRBV11-2 to TRBJ1-1, with D uncertain. CDR1 and CDR2 from the germline V gene are SGHAT and FQNNGV. Trimming stripped 7 bases from V and 6 bases from J, with 15 bases between. The CDR3 loop spans 13 amino acids. CDR3 bases: TGTGCCAGCAACGAGGCCAAGGCGTCTGAAGCTTTCTTT. Encoded protein: CASNEAKASEAFF. Supplemented by reference TRBV11-2 and TRBJ1-1, the full variable domain reads EAGVAQSPRYKIIEKRQSVAFWCNPISGHATLYWYQQILGQGPKLLIQFQNNGVVDDSQLPKDRFSAERLKGVDSTLKIQPAKLEDSAVYLCASNEAKASEAFFGQGTRLTVV.

This clonotype was recorded a few times. The gene calls are TRBV18 and TRBJ1-6; 11 nucleotides line up with TRBD1. Trimming took 4 bases from V and 10 from J; bases not matched to a gene: 6. This CDR3 is 15 amino acids long. Germline V lookup: CDR1 KGHSH, CDR2 LQKENI. The CDR3 reads CASSQGQGAESPLHF. In DNA form, the CDR3 reads TGTGCCAGCTCACAAGGACAGGGGGCGGAATCACCCCTCCACTTT.

This clonotype was counted a few times. The chain uses TRBV6-2 or TRBV6-3 and TRBJ2-3; D perhaps matches TRBD2 (5 bases). In germline, CDR1 is MNHEY, CDR2 SVGEGT. Trimming shortened V by 10 bases and J by 5 bases, and 10 bases separated the two germline ends. CDR3 length equals 11 residues. The CDR3 sequence is CATRRLDTQYF. The CDR3 nucleotides read TGTGCCACCAGGAGGTTAGATACGCAGTATTTT.

The rearrangement uses TRBV4-2 and TRBJ1-1; D not resolved. Germline CDR1 LGHNA, CDR2 YNFKEQ. V lost 1 base to trimming and J lost 8 bases, with 5 bases between them. CDR3 length: 11 amino acids. The CDR3 nucleotides read TGTGCCAGCAGCCAAGGGCGAGAAGCTTTCTTT. Its translation: CASSQGREAFF.

This clonotype was observed at least ten times. The CDR3 bases are TGTGCCAGCAGTTTTATTGGGTTTGGCAATTCACCCCTCCACTTT. Translation gives CASSFIGFGNSPLHF. J is TRBJ1-6 and V is TRBV12-3 or TRBV12-4; D remains unclear. V shed 3 bases and J shed 7 bases, with 13 bases lying between them. This CDR3 comprises 15 residues.

This clonotype has more than one count but fewer than ten. The rearrangement joins TRBV30 to TRBJ1-2, with TRBD1 matching over 7 bases. The CDR3 has 13 residues. Germline CDR1 reads GTSNPN; CDR2 reads SVGIG (reference sequence). With 4 bases clipped from V and 5 bases from J, the junction kept 7 bases outside the gene matches. The CDR3: CAWTLRDRYGYTF. The DNA of the CDR3 is TGTGCCTGGACGTTGAGGGACAGATATGGCTACACCTTC. The complete variable domain, with remaining parts taken from reference TRBV30 and TRBJ1-2, reads SQTIHQWPATLVQPVGSPLSLECTVEGTSNPNLYWYRQAAGRGLQLLFYSVGIGQISSEVPQNLSASRPQDRQFILSSKKLLLSDSGFYLCAWTLRDRYGYTFGSGTRLTVV.

This clonotype was seen a handful of times. The chain uses TRBV20-1 and TRBJ1-3; 7 nucleotides match TRBD1. In germline, CDR1 is DFQATT, CDR2 SNEGSKA (reference sequence). V was pared by 0 bases and J by 7 bases, with 6 bases of the junction left unmatched. The CDR3 is made up of 14 amino acids. CDR3 coding DNA: TGCAGTGCTAGAGATCCCGGGACAGTTAACACCATATATTTT. This codes for CSARDPGTVNTIYF.

This clonotype appeared a few times. The chain uses TRBV11-2 and TRBJ1-1, with D hard to call. The V and J ends lost 1 base and 1 base respectively, with 16 bases between them. The CDR3 loop spans 17 amino acids. CDR1 SGHAT and CDR2 FQNNGV come from the germline V gene. CDR3 region: CASSLVGRSWKNTEAFF. The CDR3 DNA follows: TGTGCCAGCAGCTTAGTTGGCAGGAGCTGGAAGAACACTGAAGCTTTCTTT.